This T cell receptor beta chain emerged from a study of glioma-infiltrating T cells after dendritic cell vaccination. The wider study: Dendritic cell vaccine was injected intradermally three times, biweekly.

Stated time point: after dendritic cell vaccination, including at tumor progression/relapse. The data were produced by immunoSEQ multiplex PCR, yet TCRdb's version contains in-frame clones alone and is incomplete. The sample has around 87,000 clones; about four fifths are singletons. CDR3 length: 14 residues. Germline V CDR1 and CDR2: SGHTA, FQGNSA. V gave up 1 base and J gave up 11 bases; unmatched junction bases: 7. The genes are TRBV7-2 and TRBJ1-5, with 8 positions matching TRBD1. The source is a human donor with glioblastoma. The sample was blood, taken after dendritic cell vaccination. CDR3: CASSLGRGPSAQHF. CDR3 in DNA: TGTGCCAGCAGCTTAGGCAGGGGGCCATCAGCCCAGCATTTT.